Listed below are T cell receptor beta chains from one sample, sequenced in a study of cytomegalovirus exposure and HLA in healthy donors. Clones were read by immunoSEQ multiplex PCR, and TCRdb kept only the in-frame ones, dropping some. The sample lists more than 150,000 clones, 80% occurring once. Sequencing was done on a sample of PBMCs. These TCRs come from a girl aged 10 to 17 in good health and CMV-seropositive. Both conserved end residues are part of each CDR3. The order of the fields is J gene, CDR3 length, V gene, clone size, D gene, CDR3 protein, CDR3 DNA. A D gene is named only where the DNA matches it firmly. The size entry is marked missing in some rows and otherwise reads once, few, many or a size class.

j_gene: TRBJ1-2; len: 13; v_gene: TRBV6-6; abundance: .; d_gene: .; CDR3aa: CASSYWVSDGYTF; CDR3nt: TGCGCCAGCAGTTACTGGGTTAGCGATGGCTACACCTTC
j_gene: TRBJ2-7; len: 15; v_gene: TRBV5-6; abundance: .; d_gene: .; CDR3aa: CASSLPAGISYEQYF; CDR3nt: TGTGCCAGCAGCTTGCCTGCCGGGATCTCCTACGAGCAGTACTTC
j_gene: TRBJ2-3; len: 15; v_gene: TRBV29-1; abundance: once; d_gene: TRBD1; CDR3aa: CSVYKGASVADTQYF; CDR3nt: TGCAGCGTTTATAAGGGGGCGAGTGTGGCAGATACGCAGTATTTT
j_gene: TRBJ2-2; len: 16; v_gene: TRBV6-1; abundance: .; d_gene: TRBD1; CDR3aa: CASSGYGQENTGELFF; CDR3nt: TGTGCCAGCAGTGGTTATGGACAGGAGAACACCGGGGAGCTGTTTTTT
j_gene: TRBJ2-3; len: 18; v_gene: TRBV18; abundance: .; d_gene: TRBD2; CDR3aa: CASSPKMSSGTTTDTQYF; CDR3nt: TGTGCCAGCTCACCTAAAATGAGTAGCGGGACAACCACAGATACGCAGTATTTT
j_gene: TRBJ2-5; len: 15; v_gene: TRBV6-5; abundance: .; d_gene: TRBD1; CDR3aa: CASSPTGGAQETQYF; CDR3nt: TGTGCCAGCAGCCCGACAGGGGGTGCCCAAGAGACCCAGTACTTC
j_gene: TRBJ1-1; len: 13; v_gene: TRBV19; abundance: .; d_gene: .; CDR3aa: CASSITGNTEAFF; CDR3nt: TGTGCCAGTAGTATTACAGGGAACACTGAAGCTTTCTTT
j_gene: TRBJ1-1; len: 16; v_gene: TRBV5-8; abundance: .; d_gene: .; CDR3aa: CASSLGVTERNTEAFF; CDR3nt: TGTGCCAGCAGCTTAGGCGTGACAGAGAGGAACACTGAAGCTTTCTTT
j_gene: TRBJ1-1; len: 15; v_gene: TRBV15; abundance: .; d_gene: .; CDR3aa: CATSRGSTGVTEAFF; CDR3nt: TGTGCCACCAGCAGAGGATCCACAGGTGTCACTGAAGCTTTCTTT
j_gene: TRBJ1-1; len: 14; v_gene: TRBV7-9; abundance: .; d_gene: .; CDR3aa: CASSATFGGTEAFF; CDR3nt: TGTGCCAGCAGCGCGACCTTCGGGGGGACTGAAGCTTTCTTT
j_gene: TRBJ1-1; len: 18; v_gene: TRBV18; abundance: .; d_gene: .; CDR3aa: CASSPAVVGSGMLTEAFF; CDR3nt: TGTGCCAGCTCACCAGCAGTGGTTGGGAGTGGGATGCTTACTGAAGCTTTCTTT
j_gene: TRBJ2-7; len: 14; v_gene: TRBV27; abundance: .; d_gene: .; CDR3aa: CASSTQWGPYEQYF; CDR3nt: TGTGCCAGCAGTACACAGTGGGGCCCCTACGAGCAGTACTTC
j_gene: TRBJ2-4; len: 17; v_gene: TRBV4-3; abundance: .; d_gene: TRBD1; CDR3aa: CASSLKFHRGQGEEQYF; CDR3nt: TGCGCCAGCAGCCTAAAGTTCCATCGGGGACAGGGTGAGGAGCAGTACTTC
j_gene: TRBJ1-4; len: 17; v_gene: TRBV4-1; abundance: few; d_gene: .; CDR3aa: CASSQEHRSTTNEKLFF; CDR3nt: TGCGCCAGCAGCCAAGAACACAGGAGTACAACTAATGAAAAACTGTTTTTT
j_gene: TRBJ1-2; len: 11; v_gene: TRBV20-1; abundance: .; d_gene: TRBD1; CDR3aa: CGTDPNYGYTF; CDR3nt: TGCGGGACAGACCCTAACTATGGCTACACCTTC
j_gene: TRBJ2-7; len: 15; v_gene: TRBV6-5; abundance: .; d_gene: .; CDR3aa: CASSYSRGSAYEQYF; CDR3nt: TGTGCCAGCAGTTACTCCCGAGGGAGCGCCTACGAGCAGTACTTC
j_gene: TRBJ2-7; len: 14; v_gene: TRBV10-1; abundance: .; d_gene: .; CDR3aa: CASSESTDSYEQYF; CDR3nt: TGCGCCAGCAGTGAGTCGACAGACTCCTACGAGCAGTACTTC
j_gene: TRBJ1-2; len: 12; v_gene: TRBV30; abundance: .; d_gene: TRBD1; CDR3aa: CAWSADQGGWTF; CDR3nt: TGTGCCTGGAGTGCTGATCAGGGGGGATGGACCTTC
j_gene: TRBJ1-2; len: 14; v_gene: TRBV11-2; abundance: few; d_gene: .; CDR3aa: CASSLDRGPYGYTF; CDR3nt: TGTGCCAGCAGCTTAGACAGGGGACCCTATGGCTACACCTTC
j_gene: TRBJ1-3; len: 12; v_gene: TRBV30; abundance: .; d_gene: .; CDR3aa: CAWTGLGNTIYF; CDR3nt: TGTGCCTGGACAGGGCTCGGAAACACCATATATTTT
j_gene: TRBJ2-3; len: 16; v_gene: TRBV9; abundance: .; d_gene: TRBD2; CDR3aa: CASSVDSGRAGDTQYF; CDR3nt: TGTGCCAGCAGCGTAGACAGCGGGAGGGCCGGAGATACGCAGTATTTT
j_gene: TRBJ2-5; len: 13; v_gene: TRBV5-1; abundance: .; d_gene: TRBD2; CDR3aa: CASSGGLEETQYF; CDR3nt: TGCGCCAGCAGCGGGGGACTAGAAGAGACCCAGTACTTC
j_gene: TRBJ2-2; len: 16; v_gene: TRBV11-2; abundance: once; d_gene: TRBD2; CDR3aa: CASSPRTSADTGELFF; CDR3nt: TGTGCCAGCAGCCCGAGGACTAGCGCAGACACCGGGGAGCTGTTTTTT
j_gene: TRBJ2-7; len: 13; v_gene: TRBV10-3; abundance: few; d_gene: TRBD1; CDR3aa: CAMGTGGAYEQYF; CDR3nt: TGTGCCATGGGGACAGGGGGGGCCTACGAGCAGTACTTC
j_gene: TRBJ2-7; len: 17; v_gene: TRBV7-9; abundance: once; d_gene: TRBD2; CDR3aa: CASSLGPARAGEHEQYF; CDR3nt: TGTGCCAGCAGCTTGGGCCCAGCTAGAGCGGGAGAACACGAGCAGTACTTC
j_gene: TRBJ2-3; len: 15; v_gene: TRBV10-3; abundance: .; d_gene: TRBD1; CDR3aa: CAISRGTGGTDTQYF; CDR3nt: TGTGCCATCAGTAGAGGGACAGGGGGCACAGATACGCAGTATTTT
j_gene: TRBJ2-3; len: 16; v_gene: TRBV13; abundance: .; d_gene: TRBD1; CDR3aa: CASSSPGTGEPDTQYF; CDR3nt: TGTGCCAGCAGCTCCCCCGGGACAGGGGAACCAGATACGCAGTATTTT
j_gene: TRBJ2-1; len: 15; v_gene: TRBV9; abundance: .; d_gene: TRBD2; CDR3aa: CASSVAGDGGYEQFF; CDR3nt: TGTGCCAGCAGCGTAGCTGGGGACGGGGGGTATGAGCAGTTCTTC
j_gene: TRBJ1-5; len: 13; v_gene: TRBV2; abundance: .; d_gene: TRBD1; CDR3aa: CARGTGVKGPQHF; CDR3nt: TGTGCCAGGGGGACAGGGGTCAAGGGGCCCCAGCATTTT
j_gene: TRBJ1-1; len: 11; v_gene: TRBV29-1; abundance: .; d_gene: .; CDR3aa: CSVGQNTEAFF; CDR3nt: TGCAGCGTTGGACAGAACACTGAAGCTTTCTTT
j_gene: TRBJ2-1; len: 17; v_gene: TRBV5-4; abundance: .; d_gene: TRBD2; CDR3aa: CASSLGGRRGIIDEQFF; CDR3nt: TGTGCCAGCAGCTTGGGCGGGAGAAGGGGTATAATCGATGAGCAGTTCTTC
j_gene: TRBJ2-7; len: 11; v_gene: TRBV20-1; abundance: .; d_gene: .; CDR3aa: CSAGQSYEQYF; CDR3nt: TGCAGTGCGGGCCAATCCTACGAGCAGTACTTC
j_gene: TRBJ2-7; len: 15; v_gene: TRBV14; abundance: .; d_gene: .; CDR3aa: CASSQVRGSSYEQYF; CDR3nt: TGTGCCAGCAGCCAAGTTCGGGGGAGCTCCTACGAGCAGTACTTC
j_gene: TRBJ2-7; len: 11; v_gene: TRBV7-2; abundance: .; d_gene: .; CDR3aa: CASSFLYEQYF; CDR3nt: TGTGCCAGCAGCTTCCTCTACGAGCAGTACTTC
j_gene: TRBJ2-7; len: 12; v_gene: TRBV11-2; abundance: .; d_gene: .; CDR3aa: CASFSLRGEQYF; CDR3nt: TGTGCCAGCTTCTCTCTTAGGGGCGAGCAGTACTTC
j_gene: TRBJ2-1; len: 16; v_gene: TRBV6-1; abundance: few; d_gene: .; CDR3aa: CASSDRGGRFYNEQFF; CDR3nt: TGTGCCAGCAGTGATCGAGGCGGAAGGTTCTACAATGAGCAGTTCTTC
j_gene: TRBJ2-3; len: 15; v_gene: TRBV5-1; abundance: .; d_gene: .; CDR3aa: CASSLVSGEADTQYF; CDR3nt: TGCGCCAGCAGCTTGGTATCGGGAGAGGCAGATACGCAGTATTTT
j_gene: TRBJ2-1; len: 17; v_gene: TRBV4-2; abundance: once; d_gene: TRBD2; CDR3aa: CASSQRGGRSSYNEQFF; CDR3nt: TGTGCCAGCAGCCAGAGGGGAGGGAGATCGTCCTACAATGAGCAGTTCTTC
j_gene: TRBJ2-2; len: 15; v_gene: TRBV5-1; abundance: .; d_gene: TRBD2; CDR3aa: CASSLGLAWAGELFF; CDR3nt: TGCGCCAGCAGCTTAGGACTAGCGTGGGCCGGGGAGCTGTTTTTT
j_gene: TRBJ1-1; len: 18; v_gene: TRBV7-8; abundance: once; d_gene: .; CDR3aa: CASSFRGLRQGLNTEAFF; CDR3nt: TGTGCCAGCAGCTTTAGAGGTCTAAGGCAGGGTCTGAACACTGAAGCTTTCTTT
j_gene: TRBJ2-5; len: 13; v_gene: TRBV6-5; abundance: .; d_gene: TRBD2; CDR3aa: CASRTSGRADQYF; CDR3nt: TGTGCCAGTAGGACTAGCGGGAGGGCCGACCAGTACTTC